The rows below give T cell receptor beta chains drawn from one sample of a study of vaccination and CD4 T cells after COVID-19. These receptors have no known antigen. TCRdb re-called the PCR reads through MiXCR, storing one row per CDR3 protein. Of almost 9,500 distinct CDR3 sequences in the sample, under 40% were seen once. The sequenced sample was CD4+ T cells from blood, cultured in vitro. These receptors all stem from a human donor in good health. CDR3s include the opening cysteine and the closing phenylalanine or tryptophan. The order of the fields is J gene, V gene, CDR3 protein.

TRBJ1-5 TRBV19 CASSIPSVGSNQPQHF
TRBJ1-5 TRBV7-2 CASSLVGNQPQHF
TRBJ1-1 TRBV28 CASSPSGWGVKDTEAFF
TRBJ2-3 TRBV20-1 CSARSPAGAGTDTQYF
TRBJ2-2 TRBV6-4 CASSDSALNTGELFF
TRBJ1-1 TRBV20-1 CSARDRRAFF
TRBJ2-1 TRBV28 CASSGTSGSRAHNEQFF
TRBJ2-3 TRBV18 CASSPVQGADTQYF
TRBJ1-2 TRBV7-9 CASSYKPRGHFYGYTF
TRBJ1-5 TRBV20-1 CSARDISRAGSNQPQHF
TRBJ2-5 TRBV20-1 CSVSANGETQYF
TRBJ1-2 TRBV7-2 CASSLSRQTSNYGYTF
TRBJ1-3 TRBV19 CASSITTGGNTIYF
TRBJ2-3 TRBV6-5 CASSWASGSGTDTQYF
TRBJ1-1 TRBV27 CAVHRDRSRTEAFF